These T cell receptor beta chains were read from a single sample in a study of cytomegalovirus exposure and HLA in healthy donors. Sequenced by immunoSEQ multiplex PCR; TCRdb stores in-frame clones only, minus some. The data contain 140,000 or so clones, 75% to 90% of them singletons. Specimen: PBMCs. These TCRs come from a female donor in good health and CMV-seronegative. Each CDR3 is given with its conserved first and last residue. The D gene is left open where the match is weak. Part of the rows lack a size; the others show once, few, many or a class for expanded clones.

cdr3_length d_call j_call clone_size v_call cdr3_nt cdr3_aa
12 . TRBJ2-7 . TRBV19 TGTGCCAGTAGTAGCGCCTCCTACGAGCAGTACTTC CASSSASYEQYF
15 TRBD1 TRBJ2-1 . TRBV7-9 TGTGCCAGCAGCTGGGGGGTTGCAGGGGGCGATGAGCAGTTCTTC CASSWGVAGGDEQFF
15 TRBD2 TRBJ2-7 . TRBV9 TGTGCCAGCAGCGTAGGTGGCGGGAGATCCTACGAGCAGTACTTC CASSVGGGRSYEQYF
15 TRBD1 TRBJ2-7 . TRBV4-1 TGCGCCAGCAGCCAAGATCTTACAGGGGGGTACGAGCAGTACTTC CASSQDLTGGYEQYF
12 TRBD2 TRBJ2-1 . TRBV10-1 TGCGCCAGCAGTGGGGCTAGCGGGCCGCAGTTCTTC CASSGASGPQFF
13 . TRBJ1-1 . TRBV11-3 TGTGCCAGCAGCTCCGAGATGAACACTGAAGCTTTCTTT CASSSEMNTEAFF
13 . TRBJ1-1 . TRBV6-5 TGTGCCAGCAGTGATACAGGGAAGTTGGCAGCTTTCTTT CASSDTGKLAAFF
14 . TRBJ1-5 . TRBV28 TGTGCCAGCAGTTTATCCAGGAACAATCAGCCCCAGCATTTT CASSLSRNNQPQHF
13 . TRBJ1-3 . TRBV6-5 TGTGCCATCCGATCAGTCTCTGGAAACACCATATATTTT CAIRSVSGNTIYF
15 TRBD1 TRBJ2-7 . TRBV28 TGTGCCAGCAGTTTACGTGGACAGGGGGTAGGCGAGCAGTACTTC CASSLRGQGVGEQYF
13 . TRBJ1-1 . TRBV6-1 TGTGCCAGCAGCGGACAGCCGAACACTGAAGCTTTCTTT CASSGQPNTEAFF
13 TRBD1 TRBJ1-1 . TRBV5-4 TGTGCCAGCAGCTTAGGGGGCATGGCTGAAGCTTTCTTT CASSLGGMAEAFF
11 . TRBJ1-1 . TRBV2 TGTGCCAGCAGTGTCCAAACTGAAGCTTTCTTT CASSVQTEAFF
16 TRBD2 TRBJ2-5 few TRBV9 TGTGCCAGCAGCGTAGTACTAGCGGGAGGGCTAGAGACCCAGTACTTC CASSVVLAGGLETQYF
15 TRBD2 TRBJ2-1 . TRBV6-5 TGTGCCAGCAGCACGGGACTACCCACCTACAATGAGCAGTTCTTC CASSTGLPTYNEQFF
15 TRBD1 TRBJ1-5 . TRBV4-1 TGCGCCAGCAGCCGAACGGGACAGATCAATCAGCCCCAGCATTTT CASSRTGQINQPQHF
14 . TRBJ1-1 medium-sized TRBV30 TGTGCCTGGAGTACGGGGGTGCAGAACACTGAAGCTTTCTTT CAWSTGVQNTEAFF
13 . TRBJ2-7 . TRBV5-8 TGTGCCAGCAGCCACCTGGAGGGGTACGAGCAGTACTTC CASSHLEGYEQYF
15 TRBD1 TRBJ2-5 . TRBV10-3 TGTGCCATCAGTGACTCCGGGACAGGGTACGAGACCCAGTACTTC CAISDSGTGYETQYF
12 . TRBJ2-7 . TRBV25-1 TGTGCCACCGAGACTAGATCCTACGAGCAGTACTTC CATETRSYEQYF
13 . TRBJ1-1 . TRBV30 TGTGCCTGGAGTGTTTCACAGAACACTGAAGCTTTCTTT CAWSVSQNTEAFF
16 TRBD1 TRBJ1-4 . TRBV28 TGTGCCAGCAGTTTAGGGGACAGGGCCCTTCATGAAAAACTGTTTTTT CASSLGDRALHEKLFF
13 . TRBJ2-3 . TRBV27 TGTGCCAGCAGTCCTCCAGTCACAGATACGCAGTATTTT CASSPPVTDTQYF
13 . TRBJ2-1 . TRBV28 TGTGCCAGCAGTTTAGTATCAGGTAATGAGCAGTTCTTC CASSLVSGNEQFF
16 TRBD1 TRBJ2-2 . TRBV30 TGTGCCTGGGGGGACAGGACCTCCTCGAACACCGGGGAGCTGTTTTTT CAWGDRTSSNTGELFF
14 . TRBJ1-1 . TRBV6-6 TGTGCCAGCACCCAAGGGGGTCTGAACACTGAAGCTTTCTTT CASTQGGLNTEAFF
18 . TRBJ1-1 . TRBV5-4 TGTGCCAGCAGCACCTCCTATGGGGGCGGCTCCTTGAACACTGAAGCTTTCTTT CASSTSYGGGSLNTEAFF
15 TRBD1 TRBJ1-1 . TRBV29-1 TGCAGCGTTGCCTCAACAGGGGGAGGGAACACTGAAGCTTTCTTT CSVASTGGGNTEAFF
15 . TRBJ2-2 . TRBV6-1 TGTGCCAGCAGGAAGGCTAGCGATGTCACAGGGGAGCTGTTTTTT CASRKASDVTGELFF
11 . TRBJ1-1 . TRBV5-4 TGTGCCACCCGACAGAACACTGAAGCTTTCTTT CATRQNTEAFF
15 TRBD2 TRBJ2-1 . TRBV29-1 TGCAGCGTTAGCCAGCGGGAGGGTTCCTACAATGAGCAGTTCTTC CSVSQREGSYNEQFF
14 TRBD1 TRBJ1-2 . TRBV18 TGTGCCAGCTCGCTTCAGGGGGTCGATGAAGGCTACACCTTC CASSLQGVDEGYTF
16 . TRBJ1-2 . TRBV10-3 TGTGCCATCAGTGAGTCGGTAGGGGGTCGTGACTATGGCTACACCTTC CAISESVGGRDYGYTF
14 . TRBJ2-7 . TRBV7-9 TGTGCCAGCAGCCTGGACATCCACTCCTACGAGCAGTACTTC CASSLDIHSYEQYF
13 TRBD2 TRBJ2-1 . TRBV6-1 TGTGCCAGCAGAAGGACTAGCGGAGATGAGCAGTTCTTC CASRRTSGDEQFF
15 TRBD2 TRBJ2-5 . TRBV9 TGTGCCAGCAGCGTAGGGGAGGGGCGGTGGGAGACCCAGTACTTC CASSVGEGRWETQYF